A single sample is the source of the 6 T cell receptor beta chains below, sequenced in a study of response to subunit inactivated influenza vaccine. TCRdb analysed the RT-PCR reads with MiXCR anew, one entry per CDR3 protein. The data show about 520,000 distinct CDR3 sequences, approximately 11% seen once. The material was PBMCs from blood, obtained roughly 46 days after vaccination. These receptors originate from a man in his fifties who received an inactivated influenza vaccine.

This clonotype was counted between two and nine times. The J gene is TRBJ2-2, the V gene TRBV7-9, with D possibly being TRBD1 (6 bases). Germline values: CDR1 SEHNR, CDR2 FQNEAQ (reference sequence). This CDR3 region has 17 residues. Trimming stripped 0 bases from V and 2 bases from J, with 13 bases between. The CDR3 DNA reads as TGTGCCAGCAGCTTAGCCCCGGGACACAGTAACACCGGGGAGCTGTTTTTT. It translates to CASSLAPGHSNTGELFF.

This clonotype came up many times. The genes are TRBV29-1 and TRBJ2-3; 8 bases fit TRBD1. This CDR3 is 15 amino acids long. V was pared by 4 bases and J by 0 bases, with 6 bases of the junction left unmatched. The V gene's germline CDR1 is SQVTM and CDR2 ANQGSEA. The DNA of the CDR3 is TGCAGCGTTGCAGGGGGCACGACTAGCACAGATACGCAGTATTTT. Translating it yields CSVAGGTTSTDTQYF.

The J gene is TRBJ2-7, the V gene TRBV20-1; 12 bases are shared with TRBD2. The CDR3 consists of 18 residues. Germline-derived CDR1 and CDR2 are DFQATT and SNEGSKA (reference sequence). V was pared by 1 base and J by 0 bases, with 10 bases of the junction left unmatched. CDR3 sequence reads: CSARGRVGLAGNSYEQYF. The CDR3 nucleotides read TGCAGTGCTAGAGGTAGGGTCGGACTAGCGGGGAACTCCTACGAGCAGTACTTC.

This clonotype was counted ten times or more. The CDR3 loop reads CATSDLGDTQYF. For the CDR3, the DNA is TGTGCCACCAGTGATTTGGGAGATACGCAGTATTTT. The chain joins TRBV24-1 to TRBJ2-3; D is undetermined. CDR1 is KGHDR and CDR2 is SFDVKD in the germline V gene. There are 12 residues in the CDR3. V lost 0 bases and J lost 5, with 2 bases in between.

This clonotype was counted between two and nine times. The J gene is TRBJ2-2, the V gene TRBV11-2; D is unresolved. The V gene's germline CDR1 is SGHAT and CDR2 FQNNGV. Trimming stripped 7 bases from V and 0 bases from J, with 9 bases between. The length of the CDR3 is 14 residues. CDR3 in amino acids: CASISRANTGELFF. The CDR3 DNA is TGTGCCAGCATCTCCCGGGCGAACACCGGGGAGCTGTTTTTT.

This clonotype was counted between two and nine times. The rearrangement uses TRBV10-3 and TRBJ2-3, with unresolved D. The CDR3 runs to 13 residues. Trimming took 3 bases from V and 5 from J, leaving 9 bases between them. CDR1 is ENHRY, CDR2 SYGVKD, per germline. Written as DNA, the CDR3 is TGTGCCATCAGTGATGGATTGGGAGATACGCAGTATTTT. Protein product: CAISDGLGDTQYF.